Sequencing of this T cell receptor beta chain was carried out in a study of blood T cell repertoires in COVID-19. Turning to the study itself: In each case, the material was cDNA or gDNA derived from T cells, B-cell-depleted T cells, or PBMCs.

Recovered participants had two consecutive negative NP/OP PCR tests, healthcare professional clearance, or symptom resolution. In the original analysis: Amplifying reference gene primers gave estimates of nucleated cell counts. Assay: immunoSEQ multiplex PCR; the TCRdb copy retains only in-frame clones and omits some. The DNA gave D and trimming, while V, J and clone size come from that table. The table records roughly 320,000 clones, just over 85% of them present only once. Per the germline V gene, CDR1 is MNHEY and CDR2 is SVGAGI. This CDR3 has 12 residues. V was cut by 6 bases and J by 7 bases, with 12 bases left in between.

The sequence came from a man between 25 and 39 years old who had recovered from COVID-19. This chain links TRBV6-5 with TRBJ2-5; D is possibly TRBD1 (6 bases). Sequences were obtained from PBMCs or T cells enriched from blood (not recorded which). CDR3 DNA: TGTGCCAGCAGCCCAGGGGTTGGGACCCAGTACTTC. Translation gives CASSPGVGTQYF.